The 22 T cell receptor beta chains below all came from one sample that was sequenced in a study of cytomegalovirus exposure and HLA in healthy donors. PCR used 60 Vbeta primers and 13 Jbeta primers. This table comes from immunoSEQ multiplex PCR, and its TCRdb copy is limited to in-frame clones, with some not included. This table has 120,000 or so clones, roughly four fifths appearing once. Sample: PBMCs. The receptor source for this set is a young woman in good health and CMV-seronegative.

The V gene is TRBV4-3, the J gene TRBJ1-4; D may be TRBD1 (5 bases). Germline-derived CDR1 and CDR2 are LGHNA and YSLEER. This CDR3 comprises 18 residues. The V end was cut by 0 bases, the J end by 8 bases, with 22 bases between. The CDR3 region has the DNA TGCGCCAGCAGCCAAGATCCCCTCAGATCAGGGTTCCACGAAAAACTGTTTTTT. As protein: CASSQDPLRSGFHEKLFF.

V usage is TRBV29-1 and J usage is TRBJ2-5, with TRBD2 identical over 7 bases. The CDR3 contains 11 residues. After removal of 7 bases from V and 1 base from J, the junction contained 0 bases not matched to a gene. Germline CDR1 SQVTM, CDR2 ANQGSEA. DNA for the CDR3: TGCAGCGGGACTAGCCAAGAGACCCAGTACTTC. It codes for CSGTSQETQYF.

This chain links TRBV19 with TRBJ1-2; TRBD1 agrees at 9 bases. Germline lookup yields CDR1 LNHDA and CDR2 SQIVND (reference sequence). The CDR3 loop spans 15 amino acids. Trimming cost V 6 bases and J 8 bases; bases outside gene matches: 13. The CDR3 nucleotides read TGTGCCAGTAGGGCTGGCTCGGACAGGGGATGGGGCTACACCTTC. Translated: CASRAGSDRGWGYTF.

The chain is built from TRBV9 and TRBJ1-2; 9 bases agree with TRBD1. Germline CDR1 is SGDLS and CDR2 is YYNGEE. V trimming: 4 bases; J trimming: 1 base; junction bases outside the gene matches: 5. CDR3 length: 15 amino acids. The CDR3 spells CASSLQGANNYGYTF. The CDR3 DNA reads TGTGCCAGCAGCTTACAGGGGGCGAATAACTATGGCTACACCTTC.

This chain joins TRBV30 and TRBJ1-2, with D maybe TRBD1 (6 bases). CDR1 is GTSNPN, CDR2 SVGIG, per germline (reference sequence). V lost 2 bases and J lost 0, with 10 bases in between. The CDR3 runs to 14 residues. CDR3 protein: CAWSFGTSNYGYTF. The CDR3, as DNA: TGTGCCTGGAGTTTTGGGACATCTAACTATGGCTACACCTTC.

The rearrangement joins TRBV10-3 to TRBJ2-7, with a tentative D call TRBD1 (5 bases). The V end was cut by 4 bases, the J end by 1 base, with 11 bases between. The CDR3 totals 14 residues. Germline CDR1 ENHRY, CDR2 SYGVKD. The CDR3 DNA reads TGTGCCATCAGTGGCTTTAGGGGATCCTACGAGCAGTACTTC. Its translation is CAISGFRGSYEQYF.

The V gene is TRBV6-1, the J gene TRBJ1-4; perhaps TRBD1 as D (5 bases). V was trimmed by 3 bases and J by 6 bases, leaving 11 bases between them. The CDR3 is made up of 14 amino acids. Germline lookup yields CDR1 MNHNS and CDR2 SASEGT. In nucleotides, the CDR3 is TGTGCCAGCAGTGAGACAGCTCCTGATGAAAAACTGTTTTTT. This translates into CASSETAPDEKLFF.

V usage is TRBV4-2 and J usage is TRBJ2-1, with a possible D match to TRBD2 (5 bases). CDR1 LGHNA and CDR2 YNFKEQ come from the germline V gene. V was clipped by 1 base and J by 2 bases, with 12 bases between them. The CDR3 totals 16 residues. The CDR3 DNA is TGTGCCAGCAGCCAAGTCCGGGATATAACCTACAATGAGCAGTTCTTC. Its protein product is CASSQVRDITYNEQFF.

The rearrangement uses TRBV7-2 and TRBJ1-1; possible D gene TRBD1, 5 bases. The CDR3 runs to 13 residues. With 4 bases removed from V and 11 bases from J, the gap between germline ends came to 17 bases. The germline V gene encodes CDR1 SGHTA and CDR2 FQGNSA. CDR3 nucleotides: TGTGCCAGCAGCTCGGACATTACCGGTTCGGCTTTCTTT. The encoded protein is CASSSDITGSAFF.

The chain couples TRBV6-1 to TRBJ1-2, with D possibly being TRBD1 (6 bases). Trimming left V 2 bases short and J 1 base short, with 17 bases between. From germline, CDR1 is MNHNS and CDR2 SASEGT. The CDR3 totals 17 residues. Here the CDR3 reads CASSEWAGERLNYGYTF. The CDR3, as DNA: TGTGCCAGCAGTGAATGGGCAGGGGAGAGGCTTAACTATGGCTACACCTTC.

The chain links TRBV11-2 to TRBJ2-3; D might be TRBD2 (6 bases). The CDR3 runs to 14 residues. CDR1 and CDR2 from the germline V gene are SGHAT and FQNNGV. The V end was cut by 3 bases, the J end by 4 bases, with 11 bases between. CDR3 sequence (DNA): TGTGCCAGCAGCTTGTGGGACTCCGCAGATACGCAGTATTTT. As protein: CASSLWDSADTQYF. The whole variable domain, remainder taken from reference TRBV11-2 and TRBJ2-3, is EAGVAQSPRYKIIEKRQSVAFWCNPISGHATLYWYQQILGQGPKLLIQFQNNGVVDDSQLPKDRFSAERLKGVDSTLKIQPAKLEDSAVYLCASSLWDSADTQYFGPGTRLTVL.

This clone is a singleton in its sample. The chain employs TRBV28 and TRBJ2-1; 7 nucleotides align to TRBD1. The CDR3 spans 14 residues. Germline V gene data show CDR1 as MDHEN and CDR2 as SYDVKM. J gave up 8 bases and V 6 bases, and 10 bases lay outside the gene matches. In DNA form, the CDR3 reads TGTGCCAGCAGGGGACAAAGTAGGGGGCATGAGCAGTTCTTC. Encoded protein: CASRGQSRGHEQFF.

This clone was picked up one time. The chain links TRBV7-2 to TRBJ2-5; D is possibly TRBD2 (6 bases). Trimming removed 0 bases at V and 5 bases at J, with 10 bases between. CDR3 length equals 14 residues. Germline V gene sequence: CDR1 SGHTA, CDR2 FQGNSA. CDR3 in DNA: TGTGCCAGCAGCTTAGCGGGGGGAAAGGAGACCCAGTACTTC. Protein product: CASSLAGGKETQYF.

This sequence joins TRBV12-2 and TRBJ2-7; the tabulated D call, TRBD1, remains unverified against the DNA. TRBV12-2 is an annotated pseudogene. The CDR3 runs to 16 residues. The DNA for the CDR3 is TGTGCAAGTCGCTTAGCAACCGACGGACACTCCTACGAGCAGTACTTC. Its translation is CASRLATDGHSYEQYF.

The J gene is TRBJ2-1, the V gene TRBV30; 8 positions match TRBD1. Trimming took 5 bases from V and 4 from J; bases not matched to a gene: 7. The CDR3 totals 14 residues. The germline gives CDR1 GTSNPN, CDR2 SVGIG (reference sequence). The CDR3 coding sequence is TGTGCCTGGCGCCAGGGGGCGCGTTACAATGAGCAGTTCTTC. Protein: CAWRQGARYNEQFF.

The rearrangement uses TRBV7-2 and TRBJ1-1; D possibly corresponds to TRBD1 (5 bases). This CDR3 has 15 amino acids. The V gene lost 5 bases and the J gene lost 6 bases, with 19 bases spanning the gap. The germline V gene has CDR1 SGHTA and CDR2 FQGNSA. This CDR3 reads CASSPQGGGWAEAFF. The CDR3 DNA sequence: TGTGCCAGCAGCCCCCAGGGTGGCGGATGGGCTGAAGCTTTCTTT.

V usage is TRBV14 and J usage is TRBJ2-3, with D perhaps TRBD2 (6 bases). CDR1 is SGHDN and CDR2 is FVKESK in the germline V gene. V shed 8 bases and J shed 2 bases, with 14 bases lying between them. The CDR3 loop spans 14 amino acids. Here the CDR3 DNA reads TGTGCCAGCGGAAGGGACTTTTCCACAGATACGCAGTATTTT. It specifies CASGRDFSTDTQYF.

This clone has only one observation. This chain joins TRBV11-2 and TRBJ2-1, with 9 bases aligning to TRBD2. Germline CDR1 reads SGHAT; CDR2 reads FQNNGV. Trimming at V came to 8 bases and at J to 2 bases, leaving 7 bases not matched to a gene. This CDR3 is 15 amino acids long. DNA of the CDR3: TGTGCCAGCCGGGGCGCGGGAGGGGCCTACAATGAGCAGTTCTTC. It specifies CASRGAGGAYNEQFF.

The sample holds a few counts of this clone. The chain links TRBV5-6 to TRBJ2-7; D gene ambiguous. Germline V CDR1 and CDR2: SGHDT, YYEEEE. The CDR3 consists of 12 residues. V was pared by 2 bases and J by 4 bases, with 7 bases between. The CDR3 here is CASSFMEYEQYF. The CDR3 DNA reads TGTGCCAGCAGCTTCATGGAGTACGAGCAGTACTTC.

This sequence joins TRBV10-1 and TRBJ2-4, with D possibly being TRBD2 (6 bases). This CDR3 contains 16 residues. Trimming stripped 5 bases from V and 0 bases from J, with 14 bases between. The germline V gene encodes CDR1 WNHNN and CDR2 SYGVQD (reference sequence). CDR3 nucleotides: TGCGCCAGCAGTCCGGGGGTAAACTTAGCCAAAAACATTCAGTACTTC. It is translated as CASSPGVNLAKNIQYF.

This clone was seen a few times. The chain joins TRBV6-5 to TRBJ1-4, with D possibly TRBD1 on 6 matching bases. The length of the CDR3 is 13 residues. Germline loops: CDR1 MNHEY, CDR2 SVGAGI. V lost 1 base, J lost 8 bases, and 8 bases lay in between. Here the CDR3 DNA reads TGTGCCAGCAGTTACTTCACAGGGGAAAAACTGTTTTTT. Residues: CASSYFTGEKLFF.

The chain has TRBV9 and TRBJ2-7; D ambiguous. The V end lost 0 bases, the J end lost 4 bases, and 8 bases lay between the germline ends. CDR3 length: 13 residues. Per germline, CDR1 SGDLS and CDR2 YYNGEE. CDR3 in DNA: TGTGCCAGCAGCGTAGGAACGACTTACGAGCAGTACTTC. This translates into CASSVGTTYEQYF. Full variable domain (missing parts from reference TRBV9 and TRBJ2-7): DSGVTQTPKHLITATGQRVTLRCSPRSGDLSVYWYQQSLDQGLQFLIQYYNGEERAKGNILERFSAQQFPDLHSELNLSSLELGDSALYFCASSVGTTYEQYFGPGTRLTVT.